The 5 T cell receptor beta chains presented below share a single source sample, sequenced in a study of technical replicates of blood from several donors. Generated by immunoSEQ multiplex PCR, the TCRdb table keeps only in-frame clones and is missing some. The data show under 100,000 clones, just under 95% seen once. Sequencing was carried out using T cells isolated from PBMCs. The origin of the receptors is a human donor in good health.

V is TRBV6-1 and J is TRBJ1-2, with D tentatively TRBD1 (6 bases). This CDR3 has 15 residues. Germline V gene data show CDR1 as MNHNS and CDR2 as SASEGT. The V end was cut by 9 bases, the J end by 0 bases, with 17 bases between. This CDR3 reads CASLDLGTTNYGYTF. CDR3 nucleotide sequence: TGTGCCAGTTTAGACCTTGGGACAACTAACTATGGCTACACCTTC.

This chain uses TRBV5-1 with TRBJ2-1, with 8 bases lining up with TRBD2. The V gene's germline CDR1 is SGHRS and CDR2 YFSETQ. This CDR3 is built from 15 residues. Trimming took 4 bases from V and 1 from J; bases not matched to a gene: 4. Written as DNA, the CDR3 is TGCGCCAGCAGCCAATTAGCGGGATCCTACAATGAGCAGTTCTTC. It translates to CASSQLAGSYNEQFF.

The chain joins TRBV5-4 to TRBJ2-5; D is perhaps TRBD1 (5 bases). This CDR3 is 15 amino acids long. V shed 4 bases and J shed 5 bases, with 18 bases lying between them. Germline lookup yields CDR1 SGHNT and CDR2 YYREEE (reference sequence). The CDR3 bases are TGTGCCAGCAGCCGACAGCAAGGTGAATGGGAGACCCAGTACTTC. Residues: CASSRQQGEWETQYF.

The V and J genes are TRBV6-1 and TRBJ2-7; 11 positions agree with TRBD1. V lost 4 bases, J lost 3 bases, and 5 bases stayed unmatched. This CDR3 has 15 residues. CDR1 and CDR2 (germline): MNHNS, SASEGT. For the CDR3, the DNA is TGTGCCAGCAGTGGAAGGACAGGGGGCTTCTACGAGCAGTACTTC. Encoded protein: CASSGRTGGFYEQYF.

The CDR3 DNA reads TGTGCCAGCAGAACCGGGACAGGGAATGGCTACACCTTC. Its protein is CASRTGTGNGYTF. The rearrangement links TRBV6-5 to TRBJ1-2; TRBD1 matches at 9 bases. CDR1 and CDR2 (germline): MNHEY, SVGAGI. After removal of 6 bases from V and 6 bases from J, the junction contained 5 bases not matched to a gene. This CDR3 spans 13 amino acids.